Only a few counts were recorded for the clone carrying this TCR beta chain. An oligonucleotide containing a UMI was ligated to the 3' end of TCR cDNA. This sample is part of a study of naive and memory T cell subsets. Germline V CDR1 and CDR2: DFQATT, SNEGSKA (reference sequence). There are 10 residues in the CDR3. V was pared by 6 bases and J by 5 bases, with 7 bases between. Ligated cDNA underwent four rounds of PCR with nested alpha and beta constant region primers and SP2. TCRdb called the 5' RACE reads again in MiXCR, with one record for every CDR3 protein. The data hold more than 50,000 distinct CDR3 sequences, with approximately 6.6% observed a single time.

The receptor was derived from a male donor in good health. The gene calls are TRBV20-1 and TRBJ1-2; no reliable D call. CDR3 amino acids: CSADVYGYTF. The CDR3 DNA sequence: TGCAGTGCAGATGTATATGGCTACACCTTC.